This TCR beta chain was identified in a study of blood T cell repertoires in COVID-19. Study in general: Material from acute and convalescent COVID-19 was sourced from the United States, Italy and Spain. Sources were T cells, B-cell-depleted T cells, or PBMCs; the material itself was cDNA or gDNA.

The CDR3 runs to 15 residues. V was shortened by 7 bases and J by 3 bases, with 16 bases between the two germline ends. Germline V lookup: CDR1 MNHEY, CDR2 SVGAGI. Per the original methods: Nucleated cell number was recorded as an estimate derived from reference gene primer amplification. TCRdb keeps only in-frame clones here, not all; method: immunoSEQ multiplex PCR. V and J calls and clone size are as listed in that table; D and trimming were resolved from the DNA. The data show some 380,000 clones, almost 90% seen once. The sequence came from a man younger than 35 with active or convalescent COVID-19. This sequence joins TRBV6-5 and TRBJ1-3; no reliable D call. Sequenced material: peripheral blood. CDR3 amino acids: CASTRSGRSGNTIYF. The CDR3 DNA reads as TGTGCCAGCACCCGGTCGGGGAGAAGTGGAAACACCATATATTTT.